The rows below give T cell receptor beta chains drawn from one sample of a study of CD8+ T cells in alopecia areata. Libraries were prepared by immunoSEQ multiplex PCR; TCRdb keeps only in-frame clonotypes and omits some of them. The repertoire holds 140,000 to 150,000 clones, with 85% to 90% as singletons. The specimen was CD8+ T cells sorted from blood, collected at week 0. The receptors stem from a human donor with alopecia areata. CDR3s include the opening cysteine and the closing phenylalanine or tryptophan. A D gene is named only where the DNA matches it firmly. Only some rows state a clone size, as once, few, many or a class for expanded clones.

j_gene,abundance,d_gene,v_gene,CDR3aa,CDR3nt
TRBJ2-5,once,.,TRBV29-1,CSVEVEAGETQYF,TGCAGCGTTGAAGTTGAAGCGGGAGAGACCCAGTACTTC
TRBJ2-7,.,TRBD2,TRBV5-6,CASSPLLADSGEQYF,TGTGCCAGCAGCCCGTTACTAGCGGACTCCGGAGAGCAGTACTTC
TRBJ2-7,.,TRBD1,TRBV5-1,CASSLALSRDSTYEQYF,TGCGCCAGCAGCTTGGCCTTGTCCCGGGACAGTACCTACGAGCAGTACTTC
TRBJ2-7,once,.,TRBV30,CAWSLRTDYEQYF,TGTGCCTGGAGCCTTAGGACAGACTACGAGCAGTACTTC
TRBJ2-3,.,.,TRBV9,CASSVYGTDTQYF,TGTGCCAGCAGCGTATACGGGACAGATACGCAGTATTTT
TRBJ2-1,.,.,TRBV5-8,CASSSSGALNEQFF,TGTGCCAGCAGCTCATCGGGGGCGCTCAATGAGCAGTTCTTC
TRBJ2-7,.,.,TRBV7-9,CASSSETAAAYEQYF,TGTGCCAGCAGCTCAGAGACAGCAGCGGCCTACGAGCAGTACTTC
TRBJ2-1,once,TRBD2,TRBV19,CASALAGGPNEQFF,TGTGCCAGCGCTCTAGCGGGGGGACCTAATGAGCAGTTCTTC
TRBJ2-5,.,TRBD2,TRBV7-2,CASSLASPASGRRGETQYF,TGTGCCAGCAGCTTAGCCTCCCCGGCTAGCGGGAGAAGGGGAGAGACCCAGTACTTC
TRBJ2-7,.,.,TRBV27,CASSPLGARSYEQYF,TGTGCCAGCAGTCCGTTGGGGGCTCGCTCCTACGAGCAGTACTTC
TRBJ2-1,.,.,TRBV29-1,CSVEDLGSGTSYNEQFF,TGCAGCGTTGAAGATCTGGGTAGCGGTACATCCTACAATGAGCAGTTCTTC
TRBJ1-2,.,.,TRBV29-1,CSVGPGPINYGYTF,TGCAGCGTTGGGCCTGGACCGATTAACTATGGCTACACCTTC
TRBJ2-1,.,.,TRBV6-1,CASSEEGTGHNEQFF,TGTGCCAGCAGTGAAGAGGGGACGGGACACAATGAGCAGTTCTTC
TRBJ2-3,few,.,TRBV7-3,CASSQATDTQYF,TGTGCCAGCAGCCAAGCAACAGATACGCAGTATTTT
TRBJ2-3,.,TRBD1,TRBV7-9,CASSPGQGAHDTQYF,TGTGCCAGCAGCCCAGGACAGGGGGCGCACGATACGCAGTATTTT
TRBJ2-1,.,.,TRBV9,CASTDGREQFF,TGTGCCAGCACAGACGGGCGTGAGCAGTTCTTC
TRBJ2-3,.,.,TRBV29-1,CSVKQSTDTQYF,TGCAGCGTAAAACAGAGCACAGATACGCAGTATTTT
TRBJ2-2,.,TRBD1,TRBV2,CASREDRGLGGELFF,TGTGCCAGCAGGGAGGACAGGGGGCTTGGCGGGGAGCTGTTTTTT
TRBJ2-1,.,.,TRBV11-1,CASSTPGATPYNEQFF,TGTGCCAGCAGCACTCCGGGGGCGACTCCCTACAATGAGCAGTTCTTC
TRBJ2-1,.,TRBD2,TRBV4-2,CASSQERGIYNEQFF,TGTGCCAGCAGCCAAGAGCGGGGGATCTACAATGAGCAGTTCTTC
TRBJ1-3,.,TRBD1,TRBV5-1,CASSLDQGDSGNTIYF,TGCGCCAGCAGCTTGGATCAGGGGGACTCTGGAAACACCATATATTTT
TRBJ2-2,few,TRBD2,TRBV7-2,CASSSSGGYANTGELFF,TGTGCCAGCAGCTCTAGCGGGGGCTACGCGAACACCGGGGAGCTGTTTTTT
TRBJ2-7,once,.,TRBV12-5,CASGLPGSSYEQYF,TGTGCTAGTGGTTTACCAGGGAGCTCCTACGAGCAGTACTTC
TRBJ2-7,.,.,TRBV30,CAWSVGRGNEQYF,TGTGCCTGGAGTGTAGGACGAGGAAACGAGCAGTACTTC
TRBJ2-4,.,.,TRBV27,CASSNIFGGTSIQYF,TGTGCCAGCAGTAATATCTTCGGGGGGACAAGCATTCAGTACTTC
TRBJ1-1,.,TRBD1,TRBV4-1,CASSQAGTANTEAFF,TGCGCCAGCAGCCAAGCCGGGACAGCGAACACTGAAGCTTTCTTT
TRBJ1-2,once,.,TRBV14,CASSQGVPSRGYGYTF,TGTGCCAGCAGCCAAGGGGTTCCCTCGCGCGGCTATGGCTACACCTTC
TRBJ2-7,.,.,TRBV6-1,CATKYSYEQYF,TGTGCCACCAAATATTCCTACGAGCAGTACTTC
TRBJ2-1,.,.,TRBV10-3,CAISPGTLVNNEQFF,TGTGCCATCAGCCCCGGGACTCTGGTCAACAATGAGCAGTTCTTC
TRBJ1-2,.,TRBD1,TRBV29-1,CSGTGDYGYTF,TGCAGCGGTACAGGGGACTATGGCTACACCTTC
TRBJ1-5,.,.,TRBV27,CASSKGSQPQHF,TGTGCCAGCAGCAAGGGTAGTCAGCCCCAGCATTTT
TRBJ2-2,.,.,TRBV6-6,CASGHDSSLQGELFF,TGTGCCAGCGGACATGACAGTAGTCTTCAAGGGGAGCTGTTTTTT
TRBJ2-7,.,TRBD1,TRBV2,CAIRTGKTYEQYF,TGTGCCATCCGGACAGGGAAGACCTACGAGCAGTACTTC
TRBJ2-1,few,TRBD1,TRBV29-1,CSATRDRDNEQFF,TGCAGCGCAACCCGGGACAGGGACAATGAGCAGTTCTTC
TRBJ2-4,once,.,TRBV2,CASSEVYGIQYF,TGTGCCAGCAGTGAGGTTTACGGAATTCAGTACTTC
TRBJ2-7,.,TRBD2,TRBV4-1,CASSPPPGGPTYEQYF,TGCGCCAGCAGCCCCCCCCCGGGAGGCCCCACCTACGAGCAGTACTTC
TRBJ2-1,.,TRBD2,TRBV19,CASDPSGSSYNEQFF,TGTGCCAGTGATCCTAGCGGGAGCTCCTACAATGAGCAGTTCTTC
TRBJ2-1,.,TRBD2,TRBV6-5,CASSYSVTSGFNEQFF,TGTGCCAGCAGTTACTCGGTGACTAGCGGCTTCAATGAGCAGTTCTTC
TRBJ2-7,once,TRBD2,TRBV6-1,CAATSGYEQYF,TGTGCAGCGACTAGCGGTTACGAGCAGTACTTC
TRBJ2-2,.,.,TRBV6-5,CASSSVASNTGELFF,TGTGCCAGCAGTTCGGTGGCGTCTAACACCGGGGAGCTGTTTTTT
TRBJ2-7,.,.,TRBV5-4,CASSGPGALPYEQYF,TGTGCCAGCAGCGGTCCAGGGGCGCTCCCCTACGAGCAGTACTTC
TRBJ1-1,.,.,TRBV19,CACRGLWTEAFF,TGTGCCTGTCGGGGATTATGGACTGAAGCTTTCTTT
TRBJ2-3,.,TRBD1,TRBV29-1,CSVHPQGAFADTQYF,TGCAGCGTCCACCCCCAGGGGGCATTCGCAGATACGCAGTATTTT
TRBJ2-3,.,.,TRBV6-5,CASSSRFLSADTQYF,TGTGCCAGCAGTTCCAGATTTCTTAGTGCAGATACGCAGTATTTT
TRBJ1-4,.,.,TRBV4-1,CASSHPPGTGNEKLFF,TGCGCCAGCAGCCACCCCCCCGGGACCGGGAATGAAAAACTGTTTTTT
TRBJ2-7,.,.,TRBV18,CASSPVLLTGSYEQYF,TGTGCCAGCTCACCAGTCCTACTCACAGGTAGCTACGAGCAGTACTTC
TRBJ2-1,.,TRBD2,TRBV4-1,CASSLLPGLAGGKVFNEQFF,TGCGCCAGCAGCCTACTGCCCGGACTAGCGGGGGGAAAGGTCTTCAATGAGCAGTTCTTC
TRBJ1-5,.,.,TRBV7-9,CASSLSYQPQHF,TGTGCCAGCAGCTTATCGTATCAGCCCCAGCATTTT
TRBJ2-1,.,.,TRBV9,CASSVEEDLGDEQFF,TGTGCCAGCAGCGTAGAGGAGGACCTCGGGGATGAGCAGTTCTTC
TRBJ2-7,once,.,TRBV27,CASTFIGGYEQYF,TGTGCCAGCACTTTTATCGGGGGATACGAGCAGTACTTC
TRBJ2-7,.,TRBD2,TRBV5-1,CASSPGTSGLDEQYF,TGCGCCAGCAGCCCGGGGACTAGCGGGCTAGACGAGCAGTACTTC
TRBJ1-2,.,.,TRBV27,CASRGELVYGYTF,TGTGCCAGCAGAGGGGAACTGGTCTATGGCTACACCTTC
TRBJ2-1,.,TRBD2,TRBV7-9,CASSTLTSGSKNEQFF,TGTGCCAGCAGCACACTGACTAGCGGGAGTAAGAATGAGCAGTTCTTC
TRBJ2-3,.,TRBD1,TRBV29-1,CSVAGLTGAGTDTQYF,TGCAGCGTTGCGGGACTGACAGGGGCAGGCACAGATACGCAGTATTTT
TRBJ2-6,few,.,TRBV29-1,CSVEDWVAGANVLTF,TGCAGCGTTGAAGATTGGGTAGCTGGGGCCAACGTCCTGACTTTC
TRBJ2-7,.,TRBD2,TRBV4-1,CASSQDPGLAGDEQYF,TGCGCCAGCAGCCAAGATCCGGGCCTAGCGGGAGACGAGCAGTACTTC
TRBJ2-7,.,TRBD1,TRBV29-1,CSVIDRGSYEQYF,TGCAGCGTTATAGACAGGGGGTCTTACGAGCAGTACTTC